This T cell receptor (beta chain) emerged from a study of T cell repertoires in cytomegalovirus infection. This clonotype came up many times. TCRdb redid the calling of the reads with MiXCR, one entry per CDR3 protein. Among approximately 190,000 distinct CDR3 sequences, approximately 30% were seen once, and the ten largest hold just over 30%. This CDR3 has 14 residues. Trimming cost V 3 bases and J 2 bases, with 8 bases left between them. CDR1 is SGHTA, CDR2 FQGNSA, per germline. The TCR comes from a human donor in good health (CMV status not recorded). Some clones in this sample may be carry-over from other donors' samples. The sample taken for sequencing was PBMCs. This chain connects TRBV7-2 to TRBJ1-3; maybe TRBD1 (6 bases). The CDR3 is CASSLGGAGNTIYF. CDR3 coding DNA: TGTGCCAGCAGCTTGGGGGGCGCTGGAAACACCATATATTTT.